Presented here are 7 T cell receptor beta chains from one specimen sequenced in a study of shared clonotypes between healthy human individuals. Repertoires were generated with immunoSEQ multiplex PCR, while TCRdb's copy carries only in-frame clones and drops some. The repertoire holds roughly 2 million clones, with roughly 96% as singletons. The specimen was naive CD4+ T cells sorted from blood. The subset was: CD45RA+ positively selected. Receptors were obtained from a man younger than 30 in good health.

V usage is TRBV18 and J usage is TRBJ2-2; tentative D call: TRBD1 (5 bases). Between the trimmed V and J ends, which lost 2 bases and 4 bases, there was a span of 8 bases. CDR1 KGHSH and CDR2 LQKENI come from the germline V gene. This CDR3 has 14 residues. CDR3 DNA sequence: TGTGCCAGCTCACCAGGGGCGACCACCGGGGAGCTGTTTTTT. It is translated as CASSPGATTGELFF.

The V gene is TRBV11-3, the J gene TRBJ2-7, with 8 nucleotides matching TRBD1. The germline CDR1 and CDR2 sequences are SGHNT and YENEEA. J gave up 6 bases and V 5 bases, and 12 bases lay outside the gene matches. The CDR3 extends over 15 amino acids. CDR3 in amino acids: CASSPGTGRTREQYF. CDR3 bases: TGTGCCAGCAGCCCCGGGACAGGCAGAACTCGCGAGCAGTACTTC.

This chain links TRBV4-1 with TRBJ1-2; D possibly corresponds to TRBD1 (5 bases). Trimming removed 8 bases at V and 7 bases at J, with 20 bases between. Looked up from germline, CDR1 is MGHRA and CDR2 is YSYEKL. This CDR3 is built from 14 residues. CDR3 bases: TGCGCCAGCTGGGACGTAATGAGAGGTCGTGGCTACACCTTC. Amino acid sequence: CASWDVMRGRGYTF.

This clone was detected only a few times. The CDR3 here is CSVEEGAGSPLHF. In DNA, the CDR3 is TGCAGCGTTGAAGAGGGGGCAGGGTCACCCCTCCACTTT. The chain uses TRBV29-1 and TRBJ1-6, with D maybe TRBD1 (6 bases). CDR1 is SQVTM and CDR2 is ANQGSEA in the germline V gene. The V gene lost 0 bases and the J gene lost 10 bases, with 10 bases spanning the gap. The CDR3 length is 13 residues.

This clone was seen only once. The rearrangement uses TRBV5-3 and TRBJ2-7, with D unclear. TRBV5-3 is known as an ORF, though its function is uncertain. Trimming took off 0 bases at V and 7 bases at J, with 5 bases between the two ends. There are 11 residues in the CDR3. CDR3: CARSLGCEQYF. The CDR3 DNA is TGTGCCAGAAGCTTGGGTTGTGAGCAGTACTTC.

V gene TRBV5-1 combines with J gene TRBJ2-1, with D perhaps being TRBD1 or TRBD2 (5 bases each). Trimming stripped 7 bases from V and 8 bases from J, with 16 bases between. The CDR3 totals 13 residues. The germline gives CDR1 SGHRS, CDR2 YFSETQ. The CDR3 sequence is CASRRGSTDEQFF. CDR3 DNA: TGCGCCAGCCGCCGGGGCTCCACGGATGAGCAGTTCTTC.

This clone was seen just once. The chain joins TRBV9 to TRBJ1-2, with D perhaps TRBD1 (6 bases). Between the trimmed V and J ends, which lost 3 bases and 4 bases, there was a span of 19 bases. There are 16 residues in the CDR3. The V gene's germline CDR1 is SGDLS and CDR2 YYNGEE. The CDR3 loop reads CASSEGGPAQFYGYTF. The CDR3 DNA reads as TGTGCCAGCAGCGAGGGGGGTCCCGCTCAGTTCTATGGCTACACCTTC.